The rows below give T cell receptor beta chains drawn from one sample of a study of shared clonotypes between healthy human individuals. TCRdb keeps only in-frame clones here, not all; method: immunoSEQ multiplex PCR. The sample carries fewer than 1.4 million clones, around 78% recorded once. Sequencing used memory CD4+ T cells from PBMCs. The receptor set was obtained from a man between 18 and 29 years old in good health. Some clones in this sample may be carry-over from other donors' samples. CDR3s include the opening cysteine and the closing phenylalanine or tryptophan. A D gene is named only where the DNA matches it firmly. Expanded clones are given a class, and other clones once, few, many or no size at all.

abundance	j_gene	v_gene	d_gene	CDR3nt	CDR3aa
-	TRBJ2-1	TRBV2	-	TGTGCCAGCTCGGGGCAGGGGCTTAGGTACAATGAGCAGTTCTTC	CASSGQGLRYNEQFF
-	TRBJ2-5	TRBV5-1	-	TGCGCCAGCAGCTTTGGCAGGAACACGGAGACCCAGTACTTC	CASSFGRNTETQYF
-	TRBJ2-7	TRBV11-2	TRBD2	TGTGCCAGCAGCTTAGTTACTAGCGGGAATTACGAGCAGTACTTC	CASSLVTSGNYEQYF
-	TRBJ2-3	TRBV7-2	TRBD2	TGTGCCAGCAGCTTAGTACTAGCGGCTAGCACAGATACGCAGTATTTT	CASSLVLAASTDTQYF
few	TRBJ1-3	TRBV5-1	-	TGCGCCAGCAGCTTGGACCCCAGGTTCGTCGGGAACACCATATATTTT	CASSLDPRFVGNTIYF
-	TRBJ2-3	TRBV6-5	-	TGTGCCAGCAGTTACTCACGGGGTTCAGATACGCAGTATTTT	CASSYSRGSDTQYF
few	TRBJ2-7	TRBV19	TRBD2	TGTGCCAGTAGTATTGGGCTAGCGGTCTACGAGCAGTACTTC	CASSIGLAVYEQYF
-	TRBJ2-1	TRBV19	-	TGTGCCAGTAGCCCGGGACGGAGCTCCTACAATGAGCAGTTCTTC	CASSPGRSSYNEQFF
-	TRBJ2-2	TRBV2	TRBD1	TGTGCCAGTTCTGGACAGGGGGTCGGCACCGGGGAGCTGTTTTTT	CASSGQGVGTGELFF
-	TRBJ2-7	TRBV5-1	-	TGCGCCAGCAGCTTGGATTCCCCCCCGGGCCCGCTAGACTTC	CASSLDSPPGPLDF
-	TRBJ2-7	TRBV27	-	TGTGCCAGCAGTTTAACCCGGGACTCCCCCTACGAGCAGTACTTC	CASSLTRDSPYEQYF
once	TRBJ2-3	TRBV28	-	TGTGCCGGTGGCAACCCTTATACGCAGTATTTT	CAGGNPYTQYF
-	TRBJ1-2	TRBV27	-	TGTGCCAGCAGTTTATCCTCCTACGGGGTGGGGAATAACTATGGCTACACCTTC	CASSLSSYGVGNNYGYTF
-	TRBJ1-2	TRBV5-6	-	TGTGCCAGCAGCTTTGTTTCGACAGCAAACTATGGCTACACCTTC	CASSFVSTANYGYTF
-	TRBJ1-1	TRBV5-1	TRBD1	TGCGCCAGCAGCTTGTTGGACAGGGGCGCTGGGAACACTGAAGCTTTCTTT	CASSLLDRGAGNTEAFF
-	TRBJ2-7	TRBV5-1	-	TGCGCCAGCAGCCCCTCAGCGAGCTCCTACGAGCAGTACTTC	CASSPSASSYEQYF
-	TRBJ2-1	TRBV9	TRBD2	TGTGCCAGCAGCGTCCAACCTAGCGGGAGGGCCTACAATGAGCAGTTCTTC	CASSVQPSGRAYNEQFF
-	TRBJ2-1	TRBV6-1	TRBD2	TGTGCCAGCAGGGCTAGCGGGGCCTCCTACAATGAGCAGTTCTTC	CASRASGASYNEQFF
once	TRBJ2-3	TRBV5-1	-	TGCGCCAGCAGCACCTTTACCGGGACCCCCGGCACAGATACGCAGTATTTT	CASSTFTGTPGTDTQYF
few	TRBJ1-5	TRBV27	-	TGTGCCAGCAGTTTAACCACTTATAGCAATCAGCCCCAGCATTTT	CASSLTTYSNQPQHF
-	TRBJ2-3	TRBV5-1	-	TGCGCCAGCAGCGGCTCGGGGACAGATACGCAGTATTTT	CASSGSGTDTQYF
-	TRBJ1-5	TRBV18	TRBD1	TGTGCCAGCTCACGACCGGGACAGGGGCATCAGCCCCAGCATTTT	CASSRPGQGHQPQHF
-	TRBJ1-2	TRBV7-2	-	TGTGCCAGCAGCTTAGCGTCGGACGGAGGATATGGCTACACCTTC	CASSLASDGGYGYTF
-	TRBJ2-7	TRBV5-1	-	TGCGCCAGCAGTGGGGGTATGTACGAGCAGTACTTC	CASSGGMYEQYF
-	TRBJ1-5	TRBV7-8	-	TGTGCCAGCAGCTTAGAGTGGGGGCTTAGCAATCAGCCCCAGCATTTT	CASSLEWGLSNQPQHF
-	TRBJ1-1	TRBV7-8	-	TGTGCCAGCAGCTTAATCCCGACGAACACTGAAGCTTTCTTT	CASSLIPTNTEAFF
-	TRBJ1-2	TRBV10-3	-	TGTGCCATCAGTGAGTCGTTATATGGCTACACCTTC	CAISESLYGYTF
once	TRBJ2-5	TRBV2	TRBD1	TGTGCCAGCAGTAAGGGACAGGGTTCTCAAGAGACCCAGTACTTC	CASSKGQGSQETQYF
-	TRBJ2-5	TRBV28	TRBD1	TGTGCCAGCAGTTTAGGCGGGCAGGGGGAAGAGACCCAGTACTTC	CASSLGGQGEETQYF
many	TRBJ2-7	TRBV10-3	TRBD2	TGTGCCATCAGTGATCAGGCGGGAGTCGACGAGCAGTACTTC	CAISDQAGVDEQYF
-	TRBJ2-1	TRBV9	-	TGTGCCAGCAGCGCCCAAATGGCGAGCTCCTACAATGAGCAGTTCTTC	CASSAQMASSYNEQFF
-	TRBJ2-7	TRBV14	-	TGTGCCAGCAGCCAGCTCCTAAGCAACGAGCAGTACTTC	CASSQLLSNEQYF
-	TRBJ1-2	TRBV7-9	-	TGTGCCAGCAGCTTAACCGGGACTCCTCTGGACTACACCTTC	CASSLTGTPLDYTF
-	TRBJ2-1	TRBV6-1	TRBD1	TGTGCCAGCAGTGAACTTAGGGACAGGGCTAATGAGCAGTTCTTC	CASSELRDRANEQFF
-	TRBJ1-1	TRBV14	-	TGTGCCAGCAGCGAGCTGGGAGGGGGCACTGAAGCTTTCTTT	CASSELGGGTEAFF
-	TRBJ2-1	TRBV20-1	-	TGCAGTGCTTCCTCCAATGAGCAGTTCTTC	CSASSNEQFF
-	TRBJ2-1	TRBV27	TRBD2	TGTGCCAGCAGACGACTAGCATTGAATGAGCAGTTCTTC	CASRRLALNEQFF